The 5 T cell receptor beta chains in this list originate from one sample, sequenced in a study of shared clonotypes between healthy human individuals. The method was immunoSEQ multiplex PCR; TCRdb's version includes in-frame clones alone and lacks a portion of them. The profile covers some 2.3 million clones, with over 90% appearing a single time and 0.39% taken by the ten largest. Sequenced: naive CD4+ T cells from PBMCs. Documented subset: CD45RA+ positively selected. The receptors derive from a man between 18 and 29 years old in good health. Some clones in this sample may be carry-over from other donors' samples.

V and J are TRBV6-5 and TRBJ1-2; D remains ambiguous. In germline, CDR1 is MNHEY, CDR2 SVGAGI. V was pared by 5 bases and J by 8 bases, with 15 bases between. There are 13 residues in the CDR3. The CDR3 coding sequence is TGTGCCAGCAGTCAGAAACAGCCGCTCGGCTACACCTTC. Amino acids: CASSQKQPLGYTF.

As DNA, the CDR3 is TGTGCCTGGACAGCCTCTGGAAACACCATATATTTT. Its protein product is CAWTASGNTIYF. J is TRBJ1-3 and V is TRBV30; D remains unclear. This CDR3 spans 12 amino acids. V lost 4 bases to trimming and J lost 0 bases, with 4 bases between them. Per the germline V gene, CDR1 is GTSNPN and CDR2 is SVGIG (reference sequence).

The chain is built from TRBV11-2 and TRBJ2-2, with D possibly TRBD2 on 5 matching bases. Per germline, CDR1 SGHAT and CDR2 FQNNGV. The V and J ends lost 5 bases and 1 base respectively, with 11 bases between them. The CDR3 spans 15 residues. The DNA of the CDR3 is TGTGCCAGCAGCCGACTAACCCTGAACACCGGGGAGCTGTTTTTT. Translation gives CASSRLTLNTGELFF.

To note about this clone: The junction and the germline gene differ at one end; a read error may be behind it. The CDR3: CASSSATSGITNNKQFF. CDR3 bases: TGTGCCAGCAGCTCCGCTACTAGCGGGATCACCAACAATAAGCAGTTCTTC. The chain links TRBV5-4 to TRBJ2-1; 10 bases fit TRBD2. Germline lookup yields CDR1 SGHNT and CDR2 YYREEE (reference sequence). CDR3 size: 17 residues.

This clone was counted a single time. CDR3 DNA sequence: TGTGCCAGCAGTCGTACAGGGTCTCACGAGCAGTACTTC. Translation: CASSRTGSHEQYF. The chain joins TRBV27 to TRBJ2-5, with D possibly TRBD1 on 6 matching bases. Near its end, the DNA agrees better with TRBJ2-7, so the J call may be wrong. This CDR3 has 13 amino acids. Germline lookup yields CDR1 MNHEY and CDR2 SMNVEV (reference sequence).